This T cell receptor (beta chain) derives from a study of T cells after yellow fever vaccination. This clonotype was picked up many times. Trimming removed 1 base from V and 0 bases from J, with 9 bases in between. CDR3 size: 15 residues. Germline V gene data show CDR1 as SGHTA and CDR2 as FQGNSA. MiXCR, run by TCRdb on the 5' RACE reads, gives a single entry per CDR3 protein. There are roughly 340,000 distinct CDR3 sequences in the sample; about 8.7% occur only once, and roughly 17% lies in the top ten. The rearrangement links TRBV7-2 to TRBJ1-2; possibly TRBD1 for D (5 bases). This sequence originates from a young man who received the YFV17D yellow fever vaccine. The starting material was PBMCs, obtained on the day of the first yellow fever vaccination. CDR3 in DNA: TGTGCCAGCAGCTTAGTCACGGGGGCTAACTATGGCTACACCTTC. This gives the protein CASSLVTGANYGYTF. Variable domain in full (rest from reference TRBV7-2 and TRBJ1-2): GAGVSQSPSNKVTEKGKDVELRCDPISGHTALYWYRQSLGQGLEFLIYFQGNSAPDKSGLPSDRFSAERTGGSVSTLTIQRTQQEDSAVYLCASSLVTGANYGYTFGSGTRLTVV.